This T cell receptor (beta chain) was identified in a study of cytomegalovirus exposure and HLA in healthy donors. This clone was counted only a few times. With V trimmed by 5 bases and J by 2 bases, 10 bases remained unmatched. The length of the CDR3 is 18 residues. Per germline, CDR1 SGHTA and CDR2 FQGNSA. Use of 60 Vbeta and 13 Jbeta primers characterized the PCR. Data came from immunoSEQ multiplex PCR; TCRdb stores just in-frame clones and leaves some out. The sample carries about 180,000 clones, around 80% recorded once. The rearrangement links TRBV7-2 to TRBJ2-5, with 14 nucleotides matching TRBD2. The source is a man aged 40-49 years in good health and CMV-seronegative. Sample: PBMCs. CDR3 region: CASSPRLAGGTRQETQYF. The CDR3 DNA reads TGTGCCAGCAGCCCCCGACTAGCGGGAGGGACTAGACAAGAGACCCAGTACTTC.